Below are 20 T cell receptor beta chains sequenced from a single sample in a study of T cell changes during pregnancy in multiple sclerosis. Some clones are missing from TCRdb's copy, which holds only in-frame ones; the method was immunoSEQ multiplex PCR. In the table there are tens of thousands of clones, around 93% of which are singletons. The sample consisted of CD8+ T cells from peripheral blood mononuclear cells, taken in the first trimester of pregnancy. These receptors were collected from a female donor with multiple sclerosis, enrolled in a pregnancy study.

The V gene is TRBV29-1, the J gene TRBJ2-1; D gene uncertain. There are 14 residues in the CDR3. Per the germline V gene, CDR1 is SQVTM and CDR2 is ANQGSEA. V shed 7 bases and J shed 0 bases, with 13 bases lying between them. CDR3 DNA: TGCAGCGCCAGACTCGTCAGCTCCTACAATGAGCAGTTCTTC. It translates to CSARLVSSYNEQFF.

The gene calls are TRBV10-1 and TRBJ2-1; tentative D call: TRBD1 (6 bases). The length of the CDR3 is 15 residues. The germline gives CDR1 WNHNN, CDR2 SYGVQD (reference sequence). V lost 3 bases and J 7 bases, leaving 16 bases between the germline ends. The DNA for the CDR3 is TGCGCCAGCAGTGACCGGGACACTCTCCGGAATGAGCAGTTCTTC. Translating it yields CASSDRDTLRNEQFF.

V gene TRBV7-9 combines with J gene TRBJ2-3, with D possibly matching TRBD1 (7 bases). Trimming stripped 3 bases from V and 5 bases from J, with 12 bases between. Germline V gives CDR1 SEHNR, CDR2 FQNEAQ (reference sequence). This CDR3 is built from 14 residues. CDR3 in DNA: TGTGCCAGCAGCTTCCCCAGGGGGGAAGATACGCAGTATTTT. Amino acids: CASSFPRGEDTQYF.

The rearrangement uses TRBV7-6 and TRBJ2-7; a weak D match, TRBD1 (6 bases). The germline gives CDR1 SGHVS, CDR2 FNYEAQ. This CDR3 comprises 16 residues. With 5 bases removed from V and 2 bases from J, the gap between germline ends came to 19 bases. In DNA form, the CDR3 reads TGTGCCAGCAGCCCCCCAGGGGTAGGGCCTACCTACGAGCAGTACTTC. As protein: CASSPPGVGPTYEQYF.

The chain carries TRBV14 and TRBJ1-1; TRBD1 aligns across 8 bases. J gave up 0 bases and V 0 bases, and 9 bases lay outside the gene matches. Germline CDR1 SGHDN, CDR2 FVKESK. This CDR3 is built from 18 residues. In DNA form, the CDR3 reads TGTGCCAGCAGCCAAGAGGTTTGGACAGGGTTCATGAACACTGAAGCTTTCTTT. Amino acid sequence: CASSQEVWTGFMNTEAFF.

The chain links TRBV4-1 to TRBJ2-1, with 7 bases lining up with TRBD1. This CDR3 comprises 13 residues. J lost 8 bases, V lost 3 bases, and 4 bases had no gene match. The germline CDR1 and CDR2 sequences are MGHRA and YSYEKL. The CDR3 sequence is CASSQRGHDEQFF. In DNA form, the CDR3 reads TGCGCCAGCAGCCAGAGGGGGCATGATGAGCAGTTCTTC.

V is TRBV4-1 and J is TRBJ2-2; 11 bases are a match to TRBD2. J gave up 5 bases and V 2 bases, and 4 bases lay outside the gene matches. The CDR3 extends over 16 amino acids. Germline CDR1 reads MGHRA; CDR2 reads YSYEKL. The CDR3 DNA is TGCGCCAGCAGCCAATTACTAGCGGGGGCGACCGGGGAGCTGTTTTTT. Amino acids: CASSQLLAGATGELFF.

The chain employs TRBV5-8 and TRBJ2-3, with TRBD2 matching 10 bases. Trimming took 5 bases from V and 1 from J; bases not matched to a gene: 13. Germline V gene sequence: CDR1 SGHTS, CDR2 YDEGEE. The CDR3 runs to 18 residues. This CDR3 reads CASSSGTSVPSGTDTQYF. The DNA of the CDR3 is TGTGCCAGCAGTTCCGGGACTAGCGTCCCAAGTGGCACAGATACGCAGTATTTT.

This clone was seen only once. The chain links TRBV27 to TRBJ1-5; 11 bases agree with TRBD1. V lost 8 bases, J lost 4 bases, and 1 base stayed unmatched. Germline V gene lookup returns CDR1 MNHEY and CDR2 SMNVEV (reference sequence). This CDR3 region has 13 residues. The CDR3 sequence is CASGDRGNQPQHF. CDR3 nucleotides: TGTGCCAGCGGGGACAGGGGGAATCAGCCCCAGCATTTT.

The chain has TRBV19 and TRBJ2-7, with 9 positions matching TRBD2. The CDR3 totals 15 residues. V gave up 1 base and J gave up 5 bases; unmatched junction bases: 6. Germline CDR1 is LNHDA and CDR2 is SQIVND (reference sequence). The CDR3 reads CASSIALAGRHEQYF. The CDR3 region has the DNA TGTGCCAGTAGTATAGCACTAGCGGGCAGACACGAGCAGTACTTC. Together with reference TRBV19 and TRBJ2-7, the CDR3 gives the full variable domain: DGGITQSPKYLFRKEGQNVTLSCEQNLNHDAMYWYRQDPGQGLRLIYYSQIVNDFQKGDIAEGYSVSREKKESFPLTVTSAQKNPTAFYLCASSIALAGRHEQYFGPGTRLTVT.

This rearrangement joins TRBV2 to TRBJ2-5; no clear D. V was pared by 2 bases and J by 2 bases, with 9 bases between. Germline CDR1 is SNHLY and CDR2 is FYNNEI. The CDR3 runs 14 residues. In DNA form, the CDR3 reads TGTGCCAGCAGTGAACCCAGGCGACAAGAGACCCAGTACTTC. It specifies CASSEPRRQETQYF.

A single count supports this clone. This sequence joins TRBV29-1 and TRBJ2-2; a possible D gene is TRBD2 (8 bases). This CDR3 is 14 amino acids long. From germline, CDR1 is SQVTM and CDR2 ANQGSEA. Trimming stripped 6 bases from V and 5 bases from J, with 16 bases between. CDR3 sequence: CSVAGGQATGELFF. CDR3 DNA: TGCAGCGTGGCGGGAGGACAGGCGACCGGGGAGCTGTTTTTT.

The V call is TRBV2, the J call TRBJ1-2; possible D gene TRBD1, 5 bases. The CDR3 totals 17 residues. V dropped 10 bases and J dropped 2 bases, with 26 bases sitting between them. Germline values: CDR1 SNHLY, CDR2 FYNNEI. The CDR3 reads CANMGGDSVMENYGYTF. Written as DNA, the CDR3 is TGTGCCAACATGGGAGGCGACAGCGTCATGGAGAACTATGGCTACACCTTC.

CDR3 in DNA: TGCGCCAGCAGCCAAGGTGGGAGAGCTGGAAACACCATATATTTT. Translation: CASSQGGRAGNTIYF. The chain is built from TRBV4-3 and TRBJ1-3; D is uncertain. Trimming stripped 1 base from V and 2 bases from J, with 9 bases between. Germline V gives CDR1 LGHNA, CDR2 YSLEER. The length of the CDR3 is 15 residues.

The genes are TRBV29-1 and TRBJ1-4; D is perhaps TRBD1 (5 bases). V gave up 4 bases and J gave up 7 bases, with 16 bases separating them. This CDR3 region has 14 residues. Per the germline V gene, CDR1 is SQVTM and CDR2 is ANQGSEA. The CDR3 spells CSVGVGGEGEKLFF. For the CDR3, the DNA is TGCAGCGTTGGGGTGGGGGGAGAAGGTGAAAAACTGTTTTTT.

The rearrangement links TRBV5-1 to TRBJ2-3; the match to TRBD2 covers 8 bases. The junction had 10 bases not matched to a gene; V was cut back by 7 bases and J by 6 bases. Germline V CDR1 and CDR2: SGHRS, YFSETQ. The CDR3 loop spans 14 amino acids. In nucleotides, the CDR3 is TGCGCCAGCCAGCGGGAGCTCCAATGGGATACGCAGTATTTT. It specifies CASQRELQWDTQYF. The variable domain in full, with the rest retrieved from reference TRBV5-1 and TRBJ2-3, is KAGVTQTPRYLIKTRGQQVTLSCSPISGHRSVSWYQQTPGQGLQFLFEYFSETQRNKGNFPGRFSGRQFSNSRSEMNVSTLELGDSALYLCASQRELQWDTQYFGPGTRLTVL.

This sequence joins TRBV7-9 and TRBJ2-7; 8 bases fit TRBD1. V lost 7 bases and J lost 5; bases outside the gene matches: 4. The CDR3 length is 12 residues. Per germline, CDR1 SEHNR and CDR2 FQNEAQ (reference sequence). In DNA, the CDR3 is TGTGCCAGCATCAGACAGGGGAACGAGCAGTACTTC. Encoded protein: CASIRQGNEQYF.

The V call is TRBV15, the J call TRBJ2-7, with 12 bases matching TRBD1. The V segment lost 3 bases and the J segment 3 bases; nucleotides outside the gene matches: 9. The CDR3 is 17 amino acids. Per germline, CDR1 LNHNV and CDR2 YYDKDF (reference sequence). CDR3 amino acids: CATSSLTGTGGFYEQYF. As DNA, the CDR3 is TGTGCCACCAGCAGCCTTACCGGGACAGGGGGCTTCTACGAGCAGTACTTC.

This chain joins TRBV6-5 and TRBJ1-2; D may be TRBD1 (6 bases). Germline values: CDR1 MNHEY, CDR2 SVGAGI. V was cut by 0 bases and J by 6 bases, with 17 bases left in between. The CDR3 has 16 residues. CDR3 amino acids: CASSYSNLAQGDGYTF. CDR3 coding DNA: TGTGCCAGCAGTTACTCGAACTTGGCACAGGGAGATGGCTACACCTTC.

The chain combines TRBV27 with TRBJ1-2, with 9 bases matching TRBD1. CDR1 and CDR2 from the germline V gene are MNHEY and SMNVEV (reference sequence). V lost 8 bases, J lost 2 bases, and 9 bases stayed unmatched. The CDR3 runs to 15 residues. The CDR3 DNA sequence: TGTGCCAGCCGTCCAAGAGGACAGGGGAACTATGGCTACACCTTC. This gives the protein CASRPRGQGNYGYTF.